These 25 T cell receptor beta chains were all obtained from the same sample, sequenced in a study of beta chain features in type 1 diabetes. Expressed TCRB transcripts were sequenced after all isolated RNA was converted to cDNA. Repertoires were generated with immunoSEQ multiplex PCR, while TCRdb's copy carries only in-frame clones and drops some. Of about half a million clones listed, about an eighth were seen once; the top ten hold approximately 0.05%. Sequenced input: naive CD4+ T cells from blood. These receptors were taken from a young woman in good health.

This chain connects TRBV7-9 to TRBJ1-4; possibly TRBD1 for D (6 bases). Trimming stripped 2 bases from V and 7 bases from J, with 14 bases between. Looked up from germline, CDR1 is SEHNR and CDR2 is FQNEAQ (reference sequence). CDR3 length: 15 amino acids. In nucleotides, the CDR3 is TGTGCCAGCAGCTTACAGACAGGTCGGGGTGAAAAACTGTTTTTT. Amino acid sequence: CASSLQTGRGEKLFF.

This clone has just a few counts. The rearrangement joins TRBV5-6 to TRBJ1-2, with 10 positions matching TRBD1. Unmatched junction bases numbered 4, after V lost 7 bases and J lost 4 bases. The V gene's germline CDR1 is SGHDT and CDR2 YYEEEE. CDR3 length: 13 residues. This CDR3 reads CASGTGVSYGYTF. The CDR3 DNA sequence: TGTGCCAGCGGGACAGGGGTCAGCTATGGCTACACCTTC.

The chain combines TRBV4-1 with TRBJ1-2; unclear D gene. Per germline, CDR1 MGHRA and CDR2 YSYEKL. Deletions cut 0 bases from V and 5 bases from J, with 7 bases between. The CDR3 is 13 residues long. The CDR3 nucleotides are TGCGCCAGCAGCCAAGATATGGGGTATGGCTACACCTTC. Encoded protein: CASSQDMGYGYTF.

This clone was found a few times. As DNA, the CDR3 is TGTGCCAGCTCACCCGGACAAGGGCGCGTCTTGGGTACGCAGTATTTT. It translates to CASSPGQGRVLGTQYF. V gene TRBV18 combines with J gene TRBJ2-3; a weak D match, TRBD1 (5 bases). V dropped 3 bases and J dropped 8 bases, with 21 bases sitting between them. This CDR3 has 16 amino acids. Germline CDR1 is KGHSH and CDR2 is LQKENI.

This chain links TRBV7-3 with TRBJ2-3, with 8 bases that match TRBD2. The CDR3 contains 17 residues. Germline V gene sequence: CDR1 SGHTA, CDR2 FQGTGA. V was pared by 1 base and J by 0 bases, with 6 bases of the junction left unmatched. The CDR3 loop is CASSLKPASGSTDTQYF. Here the CDR3 DNA reads TGTGCCAGCAGCTTAAAACCGGCTAGCGGGAGCACAGATACGCAGTATTTT.

This clone has only a few counts. DNA for the CDR3: TGTGCTAGTGGTTTGGTACGGGCCGGGGAGCTGTTTTTT. It is translated as CASGLVRAGELFF. The chain uses TRBV12-5 and TRBJ2-2; D ambiguous. From germline, CDR1 is LGHNT and CDR2 FRNRAP. The CDR3 loop spans 13 amino acids. The ends were cut back, 0 bases at V and 6 bases at J, with 5 bases in the middle.

The chain recombines TRBV29-1 with TRBJ2-3; 9 positions match TRBD2. CDR1 is SQVTM and CDR2 is ANQGSEA in the germline V gene. V trimming: 4 bases; J trimming: 2 bases; junction bases outside the gene matches: 7. The CDR3 totals 15 residues. The chain's CDR3 is CSVAGLAGTTDTQYF. CDR3 bases: TGCAGCGTTGCTGGCCTAGCGGGAACCACAGATACGCAGTATTTT.

In its sample, this clone was seen a few times. This chain's CDR3 is CASSQDRQGGETQYF. The CDR3 DNA is TGCGCCAGCAGCCAAGATCGGCAGGGGGGGGAGACCCAGTACTTC. This chain uses TRBV4-1 with TRBJ2-5, with D possibly called TRBD1 or TRBD2 (7 bases each). Between the trimmed V and J ends, which lost 0 bases and 5 bases, there was a span of 13 bases. CDR1 MGHRA and CDR2 YSYEKL come from the germline V gene. CDR3 length: 15 residues.

There are a few counts of this clone. The chain is built from TRBV6-6 and TRBJ1-1, with 7 bases identical to TRBD1. V lost 4 bases and J lost 8; bases outside the gene matches: 1. CDR1 is MNHNY, CDR2 SVGAGI, per germline (reference sequence). The CDR3 totals 11 residues. The CDR3 loop is CASSWDREAFF. CDR3 nucleotides: TGTGCCAGCAGTTGGGACAGAGAAGCTTTCTTT.

The CDR3 loop is CASSFGRLTGELFF. In nucleotides, the CDR3 is TGTGCCAGCAGCTTCGGACGTCTCACCGGGGAGCTGTTTTTT. The gene calls are TRBV5-4 and TRBJ2-2, with D hard to call. The V gene's germline CDR1 is SGHNT and CDR2 YYREEE (reference sequence). V was trimmed by 2 bases and J by 4 bases, leaving 9 bases between them. CDR3 size: 14 residues.

This clone was seen more than once but under ten times. This chain connects TRBV20-1 to TRBJ2-7; 7 positions agree with TRBD2. Losses at the gene ends were 6 bases for V and 9 bases for J; bases not matched to a gene: 5. The CDR3 loop spans 10 amino acids. Germline loops: CDR1 DFQATT, CDR2 SNEGSKA (reference sequence). CDR3 loop: CSAGEGGQYV. CDR3 nucleotides: TGCAGTGCAGGGGAGGGTGGGCAGTACGTC.

The chain joins TRBV29-1 to TRBJ2-2; D call uncertain. Germline assignment: CDR1 SQVTM and CDR2 ANQGSEA. This CDR3 region has 14 residues. V dropped 5 bases and J dropped 0 bases, with 10 bases sitting between them. This chain's CDR3 is CSVHPDPNTGELFF. The CDR3 DNA follows: TGCAGCGTTCACCCGGACCCGAACACCGGGGAGCTGTTTTTT.

In its sample, this clone was seen a few times. J is TRBJ2-5 and V is TRBV30; a weak D match, TRBD2 (6 bases). The J call may not be correct, given that the DNA end is closer to TRBJ2-7. The V gene's germline CDR1 is GTSNPN and CDR2 SVGIG (reference sequence). This CDR3 region has 14 residues. The CDR3 spells CAWLRDPYSYEQYF. The CDR3 coding sequence is TGTGCCTGGTTGCGGGACCCATACTCCTACGAGCAGTACTTC.

The sample holds a few counts of this clone. The rearrangement joins TRBV25-1 to TRBJ2-1; 7 nucleotides agree with TRBD1. J lost 3 bases, V lost 5 bases, and 7 bases had no gene match. The germline V gene encodes CDR1 MGHDK and CDR2 SYGVNS. This CDR3 has 15 amino acids. CDR3 residues: CASSKPGTVYNEQFF. The CDR3 region has the DNA TGTGCCAGCAGTAAACCCGGGACAGTCTACAATGAGCAGTTCTTC.

This clone came up a few times. The chain links TRBV23-1 to TRBJ2-7; a possible D gene is TRBD1 (5 bases). TRBV23-1 belongs to the ORF category, with a function that is uncertain. CDR3 size: 14 residues. Trimming took 3 bases from V and 2 from J, leaving 11 bases between them. The CDR3 bases are TGCGCCAGCAGTCACCCCGACAGAACCTACGAGCAGTACGTC. Translation gives CASSHPDRTYEQYV.

This clone turned up a few times. The rearrangement uses TRBV4-3 and TRBJ2-7; D uncertain. Germline values: CDR1 LGHNA, CDR2 YSLEER. CDR3 length: 16 residues. Deletions cut 0 bases from V and 2 bases from J, with 14 bases between. The CDR3 is CASSQDYLVLTYEQYF. The CDR3 DNA is TGCGCCAGCAGCCAAGATTATTTAGTTTTAACCTACGAGCAGTACTTC.

In its sample, this clone was seen a few times. V usage is TRBV7-9 and J usage is TRBJ1-4; D possibly corresponds to TRBD1 (5 bases). V was shortened by 5 bases and J by 5 bases, with 12 bases between the two germline ends. The CDR3 is 14 amino acids. Germline CDR1 and CDR2: SEHNR and FQNEAQ (reference sequence). CDR3 bases: TGTGCCAGCAGCCCAGACAGATTCAATGAAAAACTGTTTTTT. Amino acids: CASSPDRFNEKLFF.

The genes are TRBV9 and TRBJ1-2, with D possibly matching TRBD1 (6 bases). CDR1 and CDR2 (germline): SGDLS, YYNGEE. The CDR3 spans 13 residues. With 0 bases removed from V and 3 bases from J, the gap between germline ends came to 6 bases. The CDR3 bases are TGTGCCAGCAGCGTAGACAGGGACTATGGCTACACCTTC. Its protein is CASSVDRDYGYTF.

This clone was observed a few times. The chain couples TRBV7-9 to TRBJ2-7; the D gene is possibly TRBD2 (5 bases). V gave up 7 bases and J gave up 0 bases, with 13 bases separating them. The CDR3 runs 14 residues. Germline lookup yields CDR1 SEHNR and CDR2 FQNEAQ (reference sequence). In DNA, the CDR3 is TGTGCCAGCACCGCGGTTAGCGACTCCTACGAGCAGTACTTC. Protein product: CASTAVSDSYEQYF. Full variable domain (outside the CDR3, taken from reference TRBV7-9 and TRBJ2-7): DTGVSQNPRHKITKRGQNVTFRCDPISEHNRLYWYRQTLGQGPEFLTYFQNEAQLEKSRLLSDRFSAERPKGSFSTLEIQRTEQGDSAMYLCASTAVSDSYEQYFGPGTRLTVT.

V is TRBV4-2 and J is TRBJ1-4; D possibly corresponds to TRBD1 (6 bases). The V end was cut by 3 bases, the J end by 13 bases, with 9 bases between. Germline V lookup: CDR1 LGHNA, CDR2 YNFKEQ. The CDR3 is 11 amino acids. CDR3 nucleotide sequence: TGTGCCAGCAGCCAGAGCAGGGGACTGTTTTTT. Protein: CASSQSRGLFF.

CDR3 sequence: CASSHLGGRDGAYNEQFF. CDR3 in DNA: TGTGCCAGCAGCCATCTGGGGGGAAGGGACGGAGCCTACAATGAGCAGTTCTTC. The rearrangement links TRBV14 to TRBJ2-1; possible D gene TRBD2, 6 bases. Looked up from germline, CDR1 is SGHDN and CDR2 is FVKESK. This CDR3 is 18 amino acids long. The V end lost 3 bases, the J end lost 2 bases, and 20 bases lay between the germline ends.

The rearrangement joins TRBV28 to TRBJ2-3; D not certain. Trimming shortened V by 6 bases and J by 0 bases, and 10 bases separated the two germline ends. The CDR3 has 14 residues. Germline CDR1 and CDR2: MDHEN and SYDVKM. CDR3 in DNA: TGTGCCAGCAGCCCGTCACCTAGCACAGATACGCAGTATTTT. Protein sequence: CASSPSPSTDTQYF.

The chain carries TRBV6-5 and TRBJ2-1; weak D call: TRBD1 (6 bases). The germline V gene has CDR1 MNHEY and CDR2 SVGAGI. V lost 8 bases and J lost 6, with 14 bases in between. The CDR3 runs to 13 residues. The CDR3 sequence: CASRLGQINEQFF. The CDR3 coding sequence is TGTGCCAGCCGACTTGGACAGATCAATGAGCAGTTCTTC.

V is TRBV4-1 and J is TRBJ2-3; D may be TRBD2 (5 bases). The CDR3 runs 18 residues. From germline, CDR1 is MGHRA and CDR2 YSYEKL. V shed 2 bases and J shed 6 bases, with 24 bases lying between them. The DNA for the CDR3 is TGCGCCAGCAGCCAAACTCGCCCGGTGCTCGGAGGCGGGGATACGCAGTATTTT. Its protein product is CASSQTRPVLGGGDTQYF.

This clone was detected only a few times. This chain joins TRBV29-1 and TRBJ2-1; D not resolved. Germline CDR1 SQVTM, CDR2 ANQGSEA. The CDR3 contains 14 residues. The V end lost 7 bases, the J end lost 5 bases, and 18 bases lay between the germline ends. As DNA, the CDR3 is TGCAGCGGTACGCGGCTGATCTACGACAATGAGCAGTTCTTC. Amino acid sequence: CSGTRLIYDNEQFF.